This T cell receptor (beta chain) came from a study of T cell responses to AZD1222 COVID-19 vaccine. TCRdb keeps only in-frame clones here, not all; method: immunoSEQ multiplex PCR. Altogether 200,000 or so clones are present, approximately 92% being singletons, with the ten largest covering more than 9%. V was clipped by 0 bases and J by 8 bases, with 5 bases between them. The length of the CDR3 is 13 residues. The germline CDR1 and CDR2 sequences are MNHEY and SVGAGI. The V call is TRBV6-5, the J call TRBJ1-6, with D hard to call. The clonotype comes from an adult in good health. This sample comprised peripheral blood, obtained on day 0 of AZD1222 vaccination. The CDR3 sequence is CASSYSSDSPLHF. CDR3 in DNA: TGTGCCAGCAGTTACTCATCAGATTCACCCCTCCACTTT.